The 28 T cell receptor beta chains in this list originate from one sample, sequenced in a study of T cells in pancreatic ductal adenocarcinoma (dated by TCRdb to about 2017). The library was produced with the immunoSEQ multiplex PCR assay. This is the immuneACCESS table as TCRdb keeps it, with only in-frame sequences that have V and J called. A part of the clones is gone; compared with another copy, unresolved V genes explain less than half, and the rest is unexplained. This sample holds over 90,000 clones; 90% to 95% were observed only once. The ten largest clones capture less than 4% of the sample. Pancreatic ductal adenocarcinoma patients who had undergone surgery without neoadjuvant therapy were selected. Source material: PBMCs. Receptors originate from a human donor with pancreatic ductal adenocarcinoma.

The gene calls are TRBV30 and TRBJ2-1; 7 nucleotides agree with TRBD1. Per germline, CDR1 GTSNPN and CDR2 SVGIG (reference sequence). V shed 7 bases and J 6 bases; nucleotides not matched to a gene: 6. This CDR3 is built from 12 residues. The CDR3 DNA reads TGTGCCTCGACAGGGATCGTCAATGAGCAGTTCTTC. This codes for CASTGIVNEQFF.

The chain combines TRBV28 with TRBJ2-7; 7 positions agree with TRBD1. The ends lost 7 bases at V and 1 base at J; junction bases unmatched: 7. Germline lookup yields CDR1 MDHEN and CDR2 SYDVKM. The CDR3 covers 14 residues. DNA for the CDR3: TGTGCCAGCACCTTAGGGGGCTTTTCCTACGAGCAGTACTTC. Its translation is CASTLGGFSYEQYF.

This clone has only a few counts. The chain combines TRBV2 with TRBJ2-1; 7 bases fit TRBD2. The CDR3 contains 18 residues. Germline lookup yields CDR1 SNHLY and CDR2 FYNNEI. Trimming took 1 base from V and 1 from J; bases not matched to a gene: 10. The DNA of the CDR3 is TGTGCCAGCAGTGAAGTAATTTCGGGAGCGGGATCCTACAATGAGCAGTTCTTC. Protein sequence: CASSEVISGAGSYNEQFF.

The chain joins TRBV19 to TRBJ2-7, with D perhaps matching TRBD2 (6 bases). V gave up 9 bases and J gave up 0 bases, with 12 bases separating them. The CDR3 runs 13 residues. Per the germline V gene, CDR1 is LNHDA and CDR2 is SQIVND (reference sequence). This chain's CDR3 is CASTAGSSYEQYF. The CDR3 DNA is TGTGCCAGCACCGCGGGGAGCTCCTACGAGCAGTACTTC.

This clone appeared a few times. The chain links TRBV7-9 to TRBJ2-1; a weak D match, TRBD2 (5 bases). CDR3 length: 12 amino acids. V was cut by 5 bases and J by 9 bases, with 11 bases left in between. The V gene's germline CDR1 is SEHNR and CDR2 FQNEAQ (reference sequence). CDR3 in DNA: TGTGCCAGCAGCCAACTAGGACGTGAGCAGTTCTTC. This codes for CASSQLGREQFF.

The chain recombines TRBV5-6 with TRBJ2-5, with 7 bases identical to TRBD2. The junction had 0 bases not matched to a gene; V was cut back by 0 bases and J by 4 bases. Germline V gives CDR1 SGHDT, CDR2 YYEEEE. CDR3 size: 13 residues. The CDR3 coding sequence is TGTGCCAGCAGCTTGGTAGCGGGAGAGACCCAGTACTTC. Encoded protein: CASSLVAGETQYF.

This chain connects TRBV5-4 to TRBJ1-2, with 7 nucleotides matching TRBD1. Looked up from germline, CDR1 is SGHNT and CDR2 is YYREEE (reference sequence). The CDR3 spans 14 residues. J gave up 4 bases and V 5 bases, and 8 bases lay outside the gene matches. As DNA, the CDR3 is TGTGCCAGCAGGATTGGACAGGCCTCCTATGGCTACACCTTC. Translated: CASRIGQASYGYTF.

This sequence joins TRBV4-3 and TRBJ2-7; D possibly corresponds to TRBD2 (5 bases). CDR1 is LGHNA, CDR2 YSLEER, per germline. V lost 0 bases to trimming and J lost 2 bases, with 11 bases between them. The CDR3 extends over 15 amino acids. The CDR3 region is CASSQESGRAYEQYF. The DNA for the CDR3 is TGCGCCAGCAGCCAAGAGAGCGGCCGGGCCTACGAGCAGTACTTC.

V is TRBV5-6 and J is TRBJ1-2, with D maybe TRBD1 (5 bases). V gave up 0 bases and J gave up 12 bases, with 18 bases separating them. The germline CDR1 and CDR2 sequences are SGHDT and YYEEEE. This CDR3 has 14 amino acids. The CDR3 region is CASSLGTNRPIDTF. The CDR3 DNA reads TGTGCCAGCAGCTTGGGGACAAATAGACCGATCGACACCTTC.

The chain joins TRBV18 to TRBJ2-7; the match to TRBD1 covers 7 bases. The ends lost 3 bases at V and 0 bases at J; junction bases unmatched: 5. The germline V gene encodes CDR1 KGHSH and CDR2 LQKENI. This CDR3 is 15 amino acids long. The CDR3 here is CASSPRTGLSYEQYF. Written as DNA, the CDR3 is TGTGCCAGCTCACCCCGGACAGGACTCTCCTACGAGCAGTACTTC.

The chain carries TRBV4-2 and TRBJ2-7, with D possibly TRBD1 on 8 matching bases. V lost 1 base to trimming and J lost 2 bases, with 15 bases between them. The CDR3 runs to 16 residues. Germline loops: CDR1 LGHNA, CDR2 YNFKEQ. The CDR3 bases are TGTGCCAGCAGCCAAGCTGGGAGGGACAGGACCTACGAGCAGTACTTC. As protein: CASSQAGRDRTYEQYF.

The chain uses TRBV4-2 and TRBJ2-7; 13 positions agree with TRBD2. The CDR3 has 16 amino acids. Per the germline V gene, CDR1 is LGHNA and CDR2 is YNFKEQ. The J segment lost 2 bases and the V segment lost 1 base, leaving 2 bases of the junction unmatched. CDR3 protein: CASSQAGLAGTYEQYF. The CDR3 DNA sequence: TGTGCCAGCAGCCAAGCGGGACTAGCGGGAACCTACGAGCAGTACTTC.

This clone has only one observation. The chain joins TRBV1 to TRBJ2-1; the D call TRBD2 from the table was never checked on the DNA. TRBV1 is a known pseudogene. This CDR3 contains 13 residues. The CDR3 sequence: CTSSQNENNEQFF. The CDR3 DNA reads TGCACCAGCAGCCAGAATGAGAACAATGAGCAGTTCTTC.

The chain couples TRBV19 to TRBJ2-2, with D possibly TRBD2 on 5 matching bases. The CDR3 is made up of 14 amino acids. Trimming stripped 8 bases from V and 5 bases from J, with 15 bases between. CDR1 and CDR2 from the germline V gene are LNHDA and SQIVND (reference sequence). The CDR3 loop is CASEGVVGTGELFF. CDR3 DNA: TGTGCCAGTGAGGGCGTGGTGGGAACCGGGGAGCTGTTTTTT.

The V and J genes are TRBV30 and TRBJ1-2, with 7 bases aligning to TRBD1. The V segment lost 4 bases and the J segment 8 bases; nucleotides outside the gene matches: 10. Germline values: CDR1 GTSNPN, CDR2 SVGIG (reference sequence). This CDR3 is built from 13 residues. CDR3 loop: CAWNRGTVQGYTF. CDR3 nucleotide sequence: TGTGCCTGGAACCGTGGGACAGTTCAAGGCTACACCTTC.

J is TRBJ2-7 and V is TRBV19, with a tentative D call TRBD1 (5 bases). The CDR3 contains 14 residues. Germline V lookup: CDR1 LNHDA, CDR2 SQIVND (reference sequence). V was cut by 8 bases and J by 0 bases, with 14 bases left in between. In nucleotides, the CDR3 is TGTGCCAGTTCCCCGCAGGGTCCCTCCTACGAGCAGTACTTC. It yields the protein CASSPQGPSYEQYF.

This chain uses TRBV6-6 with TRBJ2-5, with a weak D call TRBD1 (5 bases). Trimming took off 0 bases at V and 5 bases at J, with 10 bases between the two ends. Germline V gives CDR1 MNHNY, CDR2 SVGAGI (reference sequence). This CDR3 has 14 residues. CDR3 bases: TGTGCCAGCAGTTACTCGTCAGGGAAGGAGACCCAGTACTTC. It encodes CASSYSSGKETQYF.

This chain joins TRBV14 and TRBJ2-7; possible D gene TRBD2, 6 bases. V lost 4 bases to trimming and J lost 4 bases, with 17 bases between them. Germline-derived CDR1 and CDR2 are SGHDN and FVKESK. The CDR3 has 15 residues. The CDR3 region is CASSLETRPFYEQYF. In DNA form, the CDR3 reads TGTGCCAGCAGCCTAGAGACTAGGCCCTTTTACGAGCAGTACTTC.

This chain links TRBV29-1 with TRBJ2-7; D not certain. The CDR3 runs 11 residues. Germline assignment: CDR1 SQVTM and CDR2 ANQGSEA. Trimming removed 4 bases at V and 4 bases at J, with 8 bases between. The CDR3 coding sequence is TGCAGCGTTGGGAGTTTTTACGAGCAGTACTTC. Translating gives CSVGSFYEQYF.

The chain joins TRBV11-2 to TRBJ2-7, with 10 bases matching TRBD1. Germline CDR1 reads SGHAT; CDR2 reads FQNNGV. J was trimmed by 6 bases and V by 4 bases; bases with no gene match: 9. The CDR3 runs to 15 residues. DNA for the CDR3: TGTGCCAGCAGCTCTCTTGGGACAGGGGCTTCCGAGCAGTACTTC. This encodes CASSSLGTGASEQYF.

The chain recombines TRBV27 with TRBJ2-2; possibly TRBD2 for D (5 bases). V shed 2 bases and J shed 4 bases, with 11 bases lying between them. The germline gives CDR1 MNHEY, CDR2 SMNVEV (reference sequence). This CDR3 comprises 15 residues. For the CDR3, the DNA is TGTGCCAGCAGTTTACGGGGAGCGAGCACCGGGGAGCTGTTTTTT. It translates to CASSLRGASTGELFF.

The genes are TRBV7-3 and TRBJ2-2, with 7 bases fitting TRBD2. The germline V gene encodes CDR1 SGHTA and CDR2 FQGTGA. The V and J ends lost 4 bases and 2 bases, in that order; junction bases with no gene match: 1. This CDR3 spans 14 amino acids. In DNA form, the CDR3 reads TGTGCCAGCAGCTCTAGCGGAAACACCGGGGAGCTGTTTTTT. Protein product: CASSSSGNTGELFF.

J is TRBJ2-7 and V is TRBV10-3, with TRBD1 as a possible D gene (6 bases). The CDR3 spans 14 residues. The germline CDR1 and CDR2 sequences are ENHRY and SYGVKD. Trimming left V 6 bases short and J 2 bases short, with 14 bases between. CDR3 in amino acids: CAIRETGTTYEQYF. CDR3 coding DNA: TGTGCCATCAGGGAGACAGGTACTACCTACGAGCAGTACTTC.

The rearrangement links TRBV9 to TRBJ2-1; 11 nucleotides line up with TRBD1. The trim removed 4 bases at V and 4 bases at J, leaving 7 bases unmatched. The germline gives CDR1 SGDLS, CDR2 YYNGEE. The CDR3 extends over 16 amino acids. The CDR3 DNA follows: TGTGCCAGCAGCAGGGAGCGGGACAGGGGGTACAATGAGCAGTTCTTC. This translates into CASSRERDRGYNEQFF. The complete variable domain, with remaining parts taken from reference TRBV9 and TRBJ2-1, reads DSGVTQTPKHLITATGQRVTLRCSPRSGDLSVYWYQQSLDQGLQFLIQYYNGEERAKGNILERFSAQQFPDLHSELNLSSLELGDSALYFCASSRERDRGYNEQFFGPGTRLTVL.

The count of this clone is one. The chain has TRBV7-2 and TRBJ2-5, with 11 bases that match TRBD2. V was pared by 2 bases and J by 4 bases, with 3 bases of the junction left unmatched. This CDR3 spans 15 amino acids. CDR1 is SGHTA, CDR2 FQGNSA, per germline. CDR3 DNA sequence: TGTGCCAGCAGCTTAACTAGCGGGAGTGGAGAGACCCAGTACTTC. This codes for CASSLTSGSGETQYF.

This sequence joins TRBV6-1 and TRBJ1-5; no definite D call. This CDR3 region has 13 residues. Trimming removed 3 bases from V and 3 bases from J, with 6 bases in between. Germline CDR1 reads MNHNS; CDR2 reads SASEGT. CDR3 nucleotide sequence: TGTGCCAGCAGTGACACTTACAATCAGCCCCAGCATTTT. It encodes CASSDTYNQPQHF.

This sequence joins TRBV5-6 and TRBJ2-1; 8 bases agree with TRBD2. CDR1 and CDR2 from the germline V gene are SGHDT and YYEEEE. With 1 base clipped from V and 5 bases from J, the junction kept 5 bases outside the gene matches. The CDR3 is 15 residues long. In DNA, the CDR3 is TGTGCCAGCAGCTTGTACGGGGGGGCGAACAATGAGCAGTTCTTC. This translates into CASSLYGGANNEQFF.

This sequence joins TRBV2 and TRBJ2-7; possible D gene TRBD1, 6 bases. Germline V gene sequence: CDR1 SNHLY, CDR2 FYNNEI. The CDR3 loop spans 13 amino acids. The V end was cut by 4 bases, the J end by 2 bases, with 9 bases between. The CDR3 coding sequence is TGTGCCAGCAGTGGACAGGTCCCCTACGAGCAGTACTTC. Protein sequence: CASSGQVPYEQYF.